The 5 T cell receptor beta chains listed next were all sequenced from one sample in a study of cytomegalovirus exposure and HLA in healthy donors. The PCR used 60 Vbeta and 13 Jbeta primers. Repertoires were generated with immunoSEQ multiplex PCR, while TCRdb's copy carries only in-frame clones and drops some. Among about 130,000 clones listed, about 80% were seen once. Sequencing used PBMCs. Receptors were obtained from a human donor in good health.

The chain recombines TRBV2 with TRBJ1-3, with D maybe TRBD1 (5 bases). The CDR3 extends over 17 amino acids. The germline V gene has CDR1 SNHLY and CDR2 FYNNEI. V was cut by 6 bases and J by 1 base, with 19 bases left in between. In DNA, the CDR3 is TGTGCCAGCAGGGAGGGGTTCGGTGGTCCTTCTGGAAACACCATATATTTT. As protein: CASREGFGGPSGNTIYF.

This chain links TRBV5-4 with TRBJ1-1; D unresolved. The germline V and J ends were trimmed by 4 bases and 6 bases, with 10 bases remaining between them. The CDR3 contains 12 residues. The germline CDR1 and CDR2 sequences are SGHNT and YYREEE (reference sequence). As DNA, the CDR3 is TGTGCCAGCAGCCACGGAGGGCCTGAAGCTTTCTTT. Residues: CASSHGGPEAFF.

The CDR3 nucleotides are TGTGCCAGTCACTTCAGGGCCCAGAACACTGAAGCTTTCTTT. Translating gives CASHFRAQNTEAFF. This sequence joins TRBV6-5 and TRBJ1-1; TRBD1 might be the D (5 bases). Germline CDR1 MNHEY, CDR2 SVGAGI. Trimming took 9 bases from V and 1 from J, leaving 15 bases between them. The CDR3 consists of 14 residues.

This chain joins TRBV27 and TRBJ1-1; D remains unclear. Germline loops: CDR1 MNHEY, CDR2 SMNVEV (reference sequence). The CDR3 covers 12 residues. With 4 bases removed from V and 7 bases from J, the gap between germline ends came to 10 bases. Here the CDR3 reads CASSSGPLEAFF. The CDR3 bases are TGTGCCAGCAGTTCAGGCCCCCTTGAAGCTTTCTTT.

This clone was counted once. The chain combines TRBV7-2 with TRBJ2-5; 10 positions match TRBD2. Germline loops: CDR1 SGHTA, CDR2 FQGNSA. The CDR3 spans 17 residues. The trim removed 1 base at V and 2 bases at J, leaving 7 bases unmatched. Here the CDR3 reads CASSLDLLAGVQETQYF. The CDR3 DNA is TGTGCCAGCAGCTTAGATCTGCTAGCGGGGGTTCAAGAGACCCAGTACTTC.